Below, 5 T cell receptor beta chains from the same sample are listed, as sequenced in a study of blood T cell repertoires in COVID-19. The method was immunoSEQ multiplex PCR; TCRdb's version includes in-frame clones alone and lacks a portion of them. The data hold a few hundred thousand clones, with roughly 87% observed a single time. Sequencing used PBMCs or T cells enriched from blood (not recorded which). The source of these receptors is a woman in her 30s who had recovered from COVID-19.

The rearrangement links TRBV9 to TRBJ2-1; 11 bases are a match to TRBD2. From germline, CDR1 is SGDLS and CDR2 YYNGEE. The CDR3 length is 15 residues. V lost 0 bases and J lost 12; bases outside the gene matches: 8. The CDR3 nucleotides are TGTGCCAGCAGCGTAGGAGGTAGCGGGGGGGAGAGGCAGTTCTTC. Protein: CASSVGGSGGERQFF.

V gene TRBV7-2 combines with J gene TRBJ1-2; D call uncertain. Germline V CDR1 and CDR2: SGHTA, FQGNSA. V was cut by 2 bases and J by 8 bases, with 12 bases left in between. The CDR3 sequence is 13 residues long. For the CDR3, the DNA is TGTGCCAGCAGCTTAAGTTCGGCCGGGGGCTACACCTTC. Translation gives CASSLSSAGGYTF.

V and J are TRBV10-3 and TRBJ1-2; D is uncertain. Trimming shortened V by 0 bases and J by 2 bases, and 13 bases separated the two germline ends. CDR3 size: 16 residues. The germline V gene encodes CDR1 ENHRY and CDR2 SYGVKD. CDR3 amino acids: CAISESGGNRNYGYTF. In DNA form, the CDR3 reads TGTGCCATCAGTGAGTCGGGAGGGAATCGAAACTATGGCTACACCTTC.

The chain combines TRBV14 with TRBJ1-4; tentatively, D is TRBD1 (5 bases). CDR1 SGHDN and CDR2 FVKESK come from the germline V gene. Trimming cost V 2 bases and J 4 bases, with 8 bases left between them. This CDR3 is built from 14 residues. The CDR3 loop is CASSQQGLNEKLFF. The CDR3 DNA follows: TGTGCCAGCAGCCAACAGGGCCTTAATGAAAAACTGTTTTTT.

V is TRBV28 and J is TRBJ1-1; 8 nucleotides align to TRBD1. The J segment lost 5 bases and the V segment lost 7 bases, leaving 15 bases of the junction unmatched. This CDR3 is built from 16 residues. CDR1 is MDHEN and CDR2 is SYDVKM in the germline V gene. The chain's CDR3 is CASTQGQAGWRTEAFF. The CDR3 region has the DNA TGTGCCAGCACCCAGGGACAGGCGGGATGGAGGACTGAAGCTTTCTTT. The full variable domain, with the rest looked up from reference TRBV28 and TRBJ1-1, is DVKVTQSSRYLVKRTGEKVFLECVQDMDHENMFWYRQDPGLGLRLIYFSYDVKMKEKGDIPEGYSVSREKKERFSLILESASTNQTSMYLCASTQGQAGWRTEAFFGQGTRLTVV.